This T cell receptor beta chain originates from a study of T cell responses to AZD1222 COVID-19 vaccine. The method was immunoSEQ multiplex PCR; TCRdb's version includes in-frame clones alone and lacks a portion of them. The sample records under 200,000 clones, 94% being singletons. Concerning this clone: Antigen unknown.

Broader study findings: Elevations in Spike-specific TCR breadth and depth followed administration of two AZD1222 doses. Nearly half of unique spike-specific TCRs reportedly avoided B.1.351 and B.1.1.7 mutated regions. Scientists sampled the repertoires only once the peak T cell response had passed.

Between the trimmed V and J ends, which lost 9 bases and 8 bases, there was a span of 11 bases. Germline assignment: CDR1 ENHRY and CDR2 SYGVKD. The CDR3 covers 11 residues. Sequencing used peripheral blood, obtained on day 0 of AZD1222 vaccination. The receptor was isolated from an adult in good health. The rearrangement joins TRBV10-3 to TRBJ1-3; a weak D match, TRBD1 (6 bases). CDR3 sequence: CAMQGRDTIYF. The CDR3 nucleotides are TGTGCCATGCAGGGGAGGGACACCATATATTTT.